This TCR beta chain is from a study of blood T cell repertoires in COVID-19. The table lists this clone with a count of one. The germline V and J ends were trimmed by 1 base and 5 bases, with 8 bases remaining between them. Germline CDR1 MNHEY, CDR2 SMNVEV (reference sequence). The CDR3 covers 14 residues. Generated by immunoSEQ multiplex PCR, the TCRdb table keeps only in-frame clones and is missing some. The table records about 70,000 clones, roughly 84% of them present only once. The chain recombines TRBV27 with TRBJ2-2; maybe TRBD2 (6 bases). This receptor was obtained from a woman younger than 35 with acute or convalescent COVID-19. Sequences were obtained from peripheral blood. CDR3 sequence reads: CASSLFGGTGELFF. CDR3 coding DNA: TGTGCCAGCAGTTTATTTGGGGGGACCGGGGAGCTGTTTTTT.